This entry describes one TCR beta chain. Its antigen target is currently unknown. The input lacks base qualities; no much larger clone sits a single base away. This sample stems from a study of blood T cell repertoires in COVID-19 (TCRdb year 2020). As for the study more broadly: Samples covering the acute and convalescent phases of COVID-19 were provided by collaborators in the United States, Italy and Spain. The material from the prospective study consisted of cDNA or gDNA derived from T cells, B-cell-depleted T cells, or PBMCs. Subjects who had been exposed to COVID-19, were actively infected with it, or had recovered from it provided the deeply sampled blood TCRbeta repertoires that made up the dataset. The repertoires were released in a freely available public database intended as a resource for research on the immune response to SARS-CoV-2. Samples came from the ongoing ImmuneRACE study (first 160 participants) plus 1,254 subjects from 6 global collaborators. A de-identified subject ID, COVID-19 status, age in years and sex were almost always included in the sample metadata. Where HLA class I and class II types were available, the types were taken from metadata supplied by the sample provider, not from assay-based typing.

The immunoSEQ Assay, a bias-controlled multiplex PCR, was used to amplify TCRbeta CDR3 regions from genomic DNA. As for how the authors treated the data: Nucleated cell counts per sample were estimated from amplification of reference gene primers within the assay. To quantify the absolute abundance of each unique TCRbeta CDR3 rearrangement, sequence reads were collapsed and filtered. For each sample, productive Simpson clonality was calculated as the square root of Simpson's diversity index across productive rearrangements. Here the immuneACCESS table is served through TCRdb, limited to in-frame sequences with V and J called. Missing clones are a known gap in these copies; in checked studies unresolved V genes cover under half, and the rest lacks a known reason. V and J calls and clone size are those listed in that table; D and trimming were worked out from the DNA. The sample contains around 79,000 clones, 83% of them found a single time. In total, the top ten clones hold 5.5% to 7.5% of the sample.

The collaborating institutions used their own protocols to collect whole blood in K2EDTA tubes. For TCRbeta analysis, collaborators shipped samples as frozen whole blood, isolated PBMCs, or DNA extracted from either of those sample types. What the authors observed across the whole study: Clinical and demographic metadata were provided uncurated, with the amount varying by source and participant.

Sequencing was done on a sample of peripheral blood. The receptor's source is a woman aged 55-70 years with acute or convalescent COVID-19.

This receptor carries the CDR3 CASSEGSGTGNSPLHF. The DNA sequence follows: TGTGCCAGCAGTGAAGGGTCCGGGACAGGGAATTCACCCCTCCACTTT. The V gene is TRBV6-1 and the J gene is TRBJ1-6; 9 central bases correspond to TRBD1. The CDR3 sequence holds 16 residues, the cysteine and phenylalanine included. Left in the record is the CDR3 DNA by itself, 48 bases read in frame from the first base. From V the trimming removes 1 base and from J it removes 7 bases, while the gene matches leave 5 bases of the junction unaccounted for. The germline V gene sets CDR1 to MNHNS and CDR2 to SASEGT.